This TCR beta chain was captured by sequencing in a study of cytomegalovirus exposure and HLA in healthy donors. Germline CDR1 reads MGHRA; CDR2 reads YSYEKL. The ends were cut back, 0 bases at V and 1 base at J, with 10 bases in the middle. CDR3 length equals 16 residues. This table comes from immunoSEQ multiplex PCR, and its TCRdb copy is limited to in-frame clones, with some not included. The repertoire holds some 310,000 clones, with approximately 91% as singletons. The V and J genes are TRBV4-1 and TRBJ1-5; tentatively, D is TRBD1 (6 bases). Source material: PBMCs. This TCR was sampled from a man aged 25 to 40 in good health and CMV-seronegative. The CDR3 region is CASSQEAGASNQPQHF. The CDR3 DNA follows: TGCGCCAGCAGCCAAGAGGCAGGGGCAAGCAATCAGCCCCAGCATTTT.